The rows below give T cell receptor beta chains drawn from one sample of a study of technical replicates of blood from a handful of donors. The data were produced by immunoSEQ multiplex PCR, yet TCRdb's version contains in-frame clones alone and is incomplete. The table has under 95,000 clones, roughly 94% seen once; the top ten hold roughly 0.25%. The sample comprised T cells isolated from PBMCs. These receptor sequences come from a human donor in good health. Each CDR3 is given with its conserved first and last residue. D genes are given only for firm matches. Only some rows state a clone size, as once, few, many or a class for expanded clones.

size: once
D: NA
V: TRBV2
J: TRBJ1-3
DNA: TGTGCCAGCAGTGAAGCAACTTACTTTGACACCATATATTTT
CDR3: CASSEATYFDTIYF

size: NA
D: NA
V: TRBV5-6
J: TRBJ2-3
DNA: TGTGCCAGCAGCTCCTGGACAGGCACAGATACGCAGTATTTT
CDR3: CASSSWTGTDTQYF

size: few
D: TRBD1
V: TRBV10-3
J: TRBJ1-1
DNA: TGTGCCATCAGTGGGGGACAGGGGGCGCTTGGTGGCACTGAAGCTTTCTTT
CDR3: CAISGGQGALGGTEAFF

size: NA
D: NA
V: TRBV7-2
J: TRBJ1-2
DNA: TGTGCCAGCAGCTTAAGGGGAGGGGCCAACTATGGCTACACCTTC
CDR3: CASSLRGGANYGYTF

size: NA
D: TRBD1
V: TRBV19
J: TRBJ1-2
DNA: TGTGCCAGTATGGGACAGGGGGACTATGGCTACACCTTC
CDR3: CASMGQGDYGYTF

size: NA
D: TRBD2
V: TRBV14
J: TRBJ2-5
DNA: TGTGCCAGCAGCTTGCGGGGGGGCCGGGAGACCCAGTACTTC
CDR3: CASSLRGGRETQYF

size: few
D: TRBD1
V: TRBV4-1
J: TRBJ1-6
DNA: TGCGCCAGCAGCCAAGAAGGGTTGAGACAGGGATCACCCCTCCACTTT
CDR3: CASSQEGLRQGSPLHF

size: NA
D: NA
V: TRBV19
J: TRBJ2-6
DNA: TGTGCCAGTAGTCTAAGCGGTGCGAGCTCTGGGGCCAACGTCCTGACTTTC
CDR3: CASSLSGASSGANVLTF

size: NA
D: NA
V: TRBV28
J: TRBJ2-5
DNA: TGTGCCAGCAGTTTTTCCCGACTGGTACAAGAGACCCAGTACTTC
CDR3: CASSFSRLVQETQYF

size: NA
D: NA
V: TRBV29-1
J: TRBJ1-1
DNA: TGCAGCGTCTCCGAGGGCAGAAACACTGAAGCTTTCTTT
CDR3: CSVSEGRNTEAFF

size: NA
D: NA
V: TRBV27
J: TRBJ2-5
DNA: TGTGCCAGCAGTTTATCTGTCGGGGAACGGGAGACCCAGTACTTC
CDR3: CASSLSVGERETQYF

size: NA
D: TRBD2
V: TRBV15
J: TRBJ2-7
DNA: TGTGCCACCAGCAGAGGGGGACTAGGATCTTACGAGCAGTACTTC
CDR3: CATSRGGLGSYEQYF

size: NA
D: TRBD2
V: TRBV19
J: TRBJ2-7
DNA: TGTGCCAGCAGAAGGGACTATCGTTCCTACGAGCAGTACTTC
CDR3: CASRRDYRSYEQYF

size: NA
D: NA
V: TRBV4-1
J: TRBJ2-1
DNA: TGCGCCAGCAGCCAAGACTCTCAGGGGCAGAAGCAGTTCTTC
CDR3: CASSQDSQGQKQFF

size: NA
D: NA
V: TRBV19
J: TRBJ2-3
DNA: TGTGCCAGTAGTATTAGAGACAGTTCAGATACGCAGTATTTT
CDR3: CASSIRDSSDTQYF

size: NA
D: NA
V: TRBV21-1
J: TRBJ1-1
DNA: TGTGCCAGCAGCATTCACAGGGGGCGCCCCTTAGGCACTGAAGCTTTCTTT
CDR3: CASSIHRGRPLGTEAFF

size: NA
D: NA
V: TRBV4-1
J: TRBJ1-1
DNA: TGCGCCAGCAGCCAAGTTCGGGGGGGGGTGAACACTGAAGCTTTCTTT
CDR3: CASSQVRGGVNTEAFF

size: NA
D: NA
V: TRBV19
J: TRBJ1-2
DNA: TGTGCCAGTATCCTACCCAGGTTAGATGGCTACACCTTC
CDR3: CASILPRLDGYTF

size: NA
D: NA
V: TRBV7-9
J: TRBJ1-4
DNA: TGTGCCAGCAGCCGGGTTGCAACTAATGAAAAACTGTTTTTT
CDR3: CASSRVATNEKLFF

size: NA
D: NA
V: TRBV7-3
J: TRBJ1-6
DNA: TGTGCCAGCAGCTTAATAGGGCAGGGTCTGTCACCCCTCCACTTT
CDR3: CASSLIGQGLSPLHF

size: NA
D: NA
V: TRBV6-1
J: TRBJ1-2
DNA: TGTGCCAGCAGTGAAAATTTCGCAGGGGCGGATGGCTACACCTTC
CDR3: CASSENFAGADGYTF

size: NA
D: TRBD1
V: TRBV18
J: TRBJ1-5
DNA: TGTGCCAGCTCACACGACAGGGGTCTGAATCAGCCCCAGCATTTT
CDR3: CASSHDRGLNQPQHF

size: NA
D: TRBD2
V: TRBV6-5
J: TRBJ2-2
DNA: TGTGCCAGCGGAAAACCGGGACTAGCGTCCTGGGAGCTGTTTTTT
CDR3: CASGKPGLASWELFF

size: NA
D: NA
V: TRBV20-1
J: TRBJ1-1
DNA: TGCAGTGCTAGCCAGGGTACTGAAGCTTTCTTT
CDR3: CSASQGTEAFF